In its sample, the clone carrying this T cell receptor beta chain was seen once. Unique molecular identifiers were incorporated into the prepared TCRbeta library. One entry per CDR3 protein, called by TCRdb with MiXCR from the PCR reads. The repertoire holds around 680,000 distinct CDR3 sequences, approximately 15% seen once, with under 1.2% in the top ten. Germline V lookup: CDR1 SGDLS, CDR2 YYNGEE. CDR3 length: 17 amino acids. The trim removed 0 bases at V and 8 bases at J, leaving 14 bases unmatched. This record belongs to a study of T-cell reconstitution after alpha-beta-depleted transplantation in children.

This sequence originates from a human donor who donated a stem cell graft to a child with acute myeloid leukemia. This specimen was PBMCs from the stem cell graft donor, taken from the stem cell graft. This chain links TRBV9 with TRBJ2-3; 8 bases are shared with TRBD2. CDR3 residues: CASSVGSGAATTGTQYF. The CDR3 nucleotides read TGTGCCAGCAGCGTAGGTAGCGGGGCTGCAACTACCGGTACGCAGTATTTT. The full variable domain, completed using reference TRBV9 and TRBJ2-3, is DSGVTQTPKHLITATGQRVTLRCSPRSGDLSVYWYQQSLDQGLQFLIQYYNGEERAKGNILERFSAQQFPDLHSELNLSSLELGDSALYFCASSVGSGAATTGTQYFGPGTRLTVL.